This T cell receptor (beta chain) was retrieved from a study of blood T cell repertoires in COVID-19. People in the exposed group encountered a COVID-19 case within 2 weeks before entering the study. V was clipped by 5 bases and J by 8 bases; unmatched bases: 6. Per the germline V gene, CDR1 is SQVTM and CDR2 is ANQGSEA. The CDR3 loop spans 13 amino acids. Profiled with immunoSEQ multiplex PCR; TCRdb holds only in-frame clones, not every one. This table has around 320,000 clones, around nine tenths appearing once. The sequence was collected from a woman aged 25 to 39 who had been exposed to COVID-19. The chain uses TRBV29-1 and TRBJ1-4; TRBD1 agrees at 9 bases. Sequences were obtained from PBMCs or T cells enriched from blood (not recorded which). Written as DNA, the CDR3 is TGCAGCGTTTTCGGGACAGGGAGCGAAAAACTGTTTTTT. Translation: CSVFGTGSEKLFF.